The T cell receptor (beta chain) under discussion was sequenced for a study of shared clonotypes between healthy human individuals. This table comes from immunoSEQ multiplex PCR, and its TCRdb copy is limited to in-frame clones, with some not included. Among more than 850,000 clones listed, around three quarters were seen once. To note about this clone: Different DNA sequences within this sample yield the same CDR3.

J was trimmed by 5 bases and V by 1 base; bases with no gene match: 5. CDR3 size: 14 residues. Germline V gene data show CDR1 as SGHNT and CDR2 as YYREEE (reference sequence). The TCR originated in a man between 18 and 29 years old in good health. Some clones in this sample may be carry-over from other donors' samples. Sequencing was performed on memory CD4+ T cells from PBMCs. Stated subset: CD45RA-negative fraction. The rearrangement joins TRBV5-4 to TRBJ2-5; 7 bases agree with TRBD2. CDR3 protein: CASSLPREGETQYF. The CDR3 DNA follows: TGTGCCAGCAGCTTGCCGAGGGAGGGGGAGACCCAGTACTTC.